The rows below give T cell receptor beta chains drawn from one sample of a study of shared clonotypes between healthy human individuals. Sequencing used immunoSEQ multiplex PCR; TCRdb keeps in-frame clones, though not all of them. The sample has 1 million to 1.2 million clones; approximately 80% are singletons. The specimen was memory CD4+ T cells from PBMCs. Receptors originate from a man aged 18 to 30 in good health. Some clones in this sample may be carry-over from other donors' samples. CDR3s include the opening cysteine and the closing phenylalanine or tryptophan. The D gene is left open where the match is weak. For some rows the clone size is stated as once, few or many, or as a class when expanded; others skip it.

TRBV7-2	TRBJ2-1	TRBD2	few	CASSTLAGGSGEQFF	TGTGCCAGCAGCACGCTAGCGGGAGGGTCGGGGGAGCAGTTCTTC
TRBV6-1	TRBJ2-2	TRBD2	NA	CASSERLAGVSGELFF	TGTGCCAGCAGTGAGAGGCTAGCGGGAGTGAGCGGGGAGCTGTTTTTT
TRBV5-1	TRBJ2-2	TRBD1	NA	CASSIRDSNTGELFF	TGCGCCAGCAGCATCCGGGACAGCAACACCGGGGAGCTGTTTTTT
TRBV5-1	TRBJ1-1	TRBD1	NA	CASSWIQGGTEAFF	TGCGCCAGCAGCTGGATCCAGGGGGGCACTGAAGCTTTCTTT
TRBV19	TRBJ2-3	NA	NA	CASIGRASDTQYF	TGTGCCAGTATAGGCAGGGCCTCAGATACGCAGTATTTT
TRBV7-7	TRBJ2-7	TRBD1	NA	CASFGQGAPRCSHEQYF	TGTGCCAGTTTCGGACAGGGAGCTCCACGCTGTTCCCACGAGCAGTACTTC
TRBV18	TRBJ2-2	NA	NA	CASSPRTGTGELFF	TGTGCCAGCTCACCTCGAACAGGGACCGGGGAGCTGTTTTTT
TRBV9	TRBJ2-5	TRBD1	NA	CASSVGQGVQETQYF	TGTGCCAGCAGCGTAGGACAGGGGGTTCAAGAGACCCAGTACTTC
TRBV6-5	TRBJ1-1	NA	NA	CASSPEGGRAFF	TGTGCCAGCAGTCCGGAAGGGGGAAGAGCTTTCTTT
TRBV30	TRBJ2-5	NA	NA	CVWSVLGAYQETQYF	TGTGTCTGGAGTGTACTCGGAGCGTACCAAGAGACCCAGTACTTC
TRBV7-9	TRBJ2-3	NA	few	CASSLGGNTQYF	TGTGCCAGCAGCTTAGGAGGTAATACGCAGTATTTT
TRBV27	TRBJ2-6	NA	NA	CASNGAGRGANVLTF	TGTGCCAGCAACGGGGCGGGGCGAGGGGCCAACGTCCTGACTTTC
TRBV6-1	TRBJ1-1	NA	NA	CASSEARGGTEAFF	TGTGCCAGCAGTGAAGCGCGGGGGGGCACTGAAGCTTTCTTT
TRBV9	TRBJ1-3	NA	few	CASSVQSSGNTIYF	TGTGCCAGCAGCGTCCAGAGCTCTGGAAACACCATATATTTT
TRBV5-1	TRBJ2-1	NA	NA	CASSADLGNEQFF	TGCGCCAGCAGCGCGGACTTGGGCAATGAGCAGTTCTTC
TRBV28	TRBJ2-3	NA	NA	CASSRLAFATDTQYF	TGTGCCAGCAGCCGTCTAGCGTTCGCCACAGATACGCAGTATTTT
TRBV5-1	TRBJ1-3	TRBD1	NA	CASSLAGGGGNTIYF	TGCGCCAGCAGCTTAGCAGGGGGCGGTGGAAACACCATATATTTT
TRBV5-4	TRBJ2-1	TRBD2	NA	CASSGGLHNEQFF	TGTGCCAGCAGCGGGGGACTACACAATGAGCAGTTCTTC
TRBV6-1	TRBJ2-3	TRBD2	NA	CASSSGTSDTDTQYF	TGTGCCAGCAGTTCCGGGACTAGCGACACAGATACGCAGTATTTT
TRBV6-1	TRBJ2-1	NA	NA	CASSENPDRREQFF	TGTGCCAGCAGTGAAAACCCTGACAGGCGCGAGCAGTTCTTC
TRBV9	TRBJ2-5	NA	few	CASSVAGTDAETQYF	TGTGCCAGCAGCGTAGCTGGGACTGACGCAGAGACCCAGTACTTC
TRBV5-6	TRBJ1-1	NA	NA	CASRDGMNTEAFF	TGTGCCAGCAGGGACGGAATGAACACTGAAGCTTTCTTT
TRBV27	TRBJ2-7	NA	NA	CASSLYWDRTYEQYF	TGTGCCAGCAGTTTATATTGGGACCGTACCTACGAGCAGTACTTC
TRBV29-1	TRBJ2-5	NA	NA	CSVILPGRQETQYF	TGCAGCGTTATCCTTCCAGGGCGGCAAGAGACCCAGTACTTC
TRBV6-1	TRBJ1-5	NA	NA	CASSEAQVFDSNQPQHF	TGTGCCAGCAGTGAAGCGCAAGTTTTCGATAGCAATCAGCCCCAGCATTTT
TRBV7-2	TRBJ2-7	TRBD2	NA	CASSQRTSGRSWDSYEQYF	TGTGCCAGCAGCCAAAGGACTAGCGGGAGGTCGTGGGACTCCTACGAGCAGTACTTC
TRBV2	TRBJ1-5	TRBD1	NA	CASSPTGDSNQPQHF	TGTGCCAGCAGCCCGACAGGGGATAGCAATCAGCCCCAGCATTTT
TRBV2	TRBJ1-4	TRBD1	NA	CASSGQGGNEKLFF	TGTGCCAGCAGTGGACAGGGGGGAAATGAAAAACTGTTTTTT
TRBV7-9	TRBJ2-7	TRBD2	once	CASSPASGRSYEQYF	TGTGCCAGCAGCCCAGCTAGCGGGCGATCCTACGAGCAGTACTTC
TRBV9	TRBJ1-5	TRBD1	many	CASSVGTGGSQPQHF	TGTGCCAGCAGCGTAGGGACAGGGGGATCTCAGCCCCAGCATTTT
TRBV7-2	TRBJ2-7	NA	few	CASSFRSSYEQYF	TGTGCCAGCAGCTTCCGCAGCTCCTACGAGCAGTACTTC
TRBV5-1	TRBJ2-7	TRBD2	NA	CASSLAGTSGRVPYEQYF	TGCGCCAGCAGCTTGGCCGGGACTAGCGGGAGGGTACCCTACGAGCAGTACTTC
TRBV30	TRBJ2-3	TRBD2	NA	CAWSGPGGTQYF	TGTGCCTGGAGTGGACCGGGAGGTACGCAGTATTTT
TRBV9	TRBJ2-7	TRBD2	NA	CASSAGGAGLYEQYF	TGTGCCAGCAGTGCGGGAGGAGCGGGATTATACGAGCAGTACTTC
TRBV27	TRBJ2-7	NA	NA	CASSLRDRHSYEQYF	TGTGCCAGCAGTTTACGGGATCGTCACTCCTACGAGCAGTACTTC
TRBV29-1	TRBJ2-5	TRBD2	few	CSAPTSGGETQYF	TGCAGCGCCCCGACTAGCGGGGGGGAGACCCAGTACTTC
TRBV6-5	TRBJ1-2	NA	NA	CASSPPGNYGYTF	TGTGCCAGCAGTCCTCCAGGGAACTATGGCTACACCTTC
TRBV7-9	TRBJ2-7	TRBD2	NA	CASSPQGSGSSYEQYF	TGTGCCAGCAGCCCACAGGGTAGCGGGAGCTCCTACGAGCAGTACTTC
TRBV7-2	TRBJ2-7	NA	NA	CASSSPPASYEQYF	TGTGCCAGCAGCTCACCCCCCGCGTCCTACGAGCAGTACTTC
TRBV2	TRBJ2-4	NA	few	CASRTGTGGVQYF	TGTGCCAGCAGGACCGGGACCGGGGGCGTTCAGTACTTC
TRBV28	TRBJ1-4	NA	NA	CASSSRFATNEKLFF	TGTGCCAGCAGTTCCAGGTTTGCAACTAATGAAAAACTGTTTTTT
TRBV6-5	TRBJ2-2	NA	many	CALRGAGWTGELFF	TGTGCCCTAAGGGGGGCCGGTTGGACCGGGGAGCTGTTTTTT
TRBV11-2	TRBJ1-4	NA	once	CATTGLLNEKLFF	TGTGCCACAACCGGGCTTTTAAATGAAAAACTGTTTTTT
TRBV27	TRBJ1-5	NA	NA	CASSSRRAGNQPQHF	TGTGCCAGCAGTTCCCGTCGCGCTGGCAATCAGCCCCAGCATTTT
TRBV9	TRBJ1-3	NA	NA	CASSVEMVSAGNTIYF	TGTGCCAGCAGCGTAGAAATGGTCAGTGCTGGAAACACCATATATTTT
TRBV20-1	TRBJ2-1	TRBD2	NA	CSVAGVNEQFF	TGCAGTGTGGCGGGGGTTAATGAGCAGTTCTTC
TRBV2	TRBJ1-5	NA	NA	CASSEGENQPQHF	TGTGCCAGCAGTGAGGGGGAAAATCAGCCCCAGCATTTT
TRBV5-1	TRBJ1-2	TRBD1	NA	CASSLPGQGRAGYTF	TGCGCCAGCAGCTTACCGGGACAGGGAAGGGCTGGCTACACCTTC
TRBV29-1	TRBJ2-5	TRBD2	NA	CSVDRLAGETQYF	TGCAGCGTCGACCGACTAGCGGGAGAGACCCAGTACTTC
TRBV19	TRBJ1-5	NA	many	CASSSTGHSNQPQHF	TGTGCCAGTAGTAGTACAGGGCATAGCAATCAGCCCCAGCATTTT
TRBV5-4	TRBJ2-3	TRBD2	few	CASSLVGGGSSGATDTQYF	TGTGCCAGCAGCTTGGTTGGGGGTGGTTCTAGCGGAGCCACAGATACGCAGTATTTT
TRBV7-8	TRBJ2-7	NA	NA	CASSSGSLEQYF	TGTGCCAGCAGCTCAGGTTCTCTCGAGCAGTACTTC
TRBV4-2	TRBJ1-1	TRBD1	NA	CASSQNPGQGNTEAFF	TGTGCCAGCAGCCAAAATCCGGGACAGGGAAACACTGAAGCTTTCTTT
TRBV6-5	TRBJ2-1	NA	many	CASHKGGRNNEQFF	TGTGCCAGCCATAAGGGGGGCAGGAACAATGAGCAGTTCTTC
TRBV7-3	TRBJ2-3	TRBD2	NA	CASGWGGADTQYF	TGTGCCAGCGGTTGGGGAGGGGCAGATACGCAGTATTTT